This passage covers 10 T cell receptor beta chains from one sample sequenced in a study of T-cell memory formation after mild COVID-19. TCRdb reprocessed the 5' RACE reads via MiXCR and lists one record per CDR3 protein. The table has approximately 300,000 distinct CDR3 sequences, approximately 15% seen once. Sequenced material: PBMCs or a T cell subset sorted from them (not recorded which). The receptors stem from a man between 18 and 35 years old who had mild COVID-19 (a few samples of this study predate the infection). Cell type and time point are not known.

Ten or more counts support this clonotype. V usage is TRBV21-1 and J usage is TRBJ2-5; the table calls TRBD2, which could not be checked here. TRBV21-1 is a pseudogene locus. The CDR3 extends over 16 amino acids. The CDR3 DNA reads as TGTGCCAGCAGCAATTGGGCCCTGGGCGGCTCGGGGACCCAGTACTTC. It translates to CASSNWALGGSGTQYF.

The chain uses TRBV12-3 or TRBV12-4 and TRBJ2-2; TRBD1 aligns across 12 bases. This CDR3 spans 15 amino acids. The trim removed 6 bases at V and 6 bases at J, leaving 5 bases unmatched. DNA of the CDR3: TGTGCCAGCAGGGGACAGGGGGCAATCGCCGGGGAGCTGTTTTTT. Amino acids: CASRGQGAIAGELFF.

The rearrangement joins TRBV13 to TRBJ2-1, with 7 bases fitting TRBD1. Trimming at V came to 5 bases and at J to 6 bases, leaving 13 bases not matched to a gene. The CDR3 covers 16 residues. CDR1 and CDR2 (germline): PRHDT, FYEKMQ (reference sequence). CDR3 amino acids: CASSERRGRMTNEQFF. In DNA form, the CDR3 reads TGTGCCAGCAGCGAACGTAGGGGGCGCATGACCAATGAGCAGTTCTTC. The full variable domain, completed using reference TRBV13 and TRBJ2-1, is AAGVIQSPRHLIKEKRETATLKCYPIPRHDTVYWYQQGPGQDPQFLISFYEKMQSDKGSIPDRFSAQQFSDYHSELNMSSLELGDSALYFCASSERRGRMTNEQFFGPGTRLTVL.

This chain joins TRBV4-2 and TRBJ2-1; 8 nucleotides agree with TRBD2. The V gene end was trimmed by 0 bases and the J gene end by 7 bases; junction bases not matched to a gene: 11. The CDR3 totals 17 residues. In germline, CDR1 is LGHNA, CDR2 YNFKEQ. CDR3 nucleotide sequence: TGTGCCAGCAGCCAAGATACCGCGGGGGGATGGGTAAATGAGCAGTTCTTC. This codes for CASSQDTAGGWVNEQFF.

This chain joins TRBV5-6 and TRBJ1-5; possible D gene TRBD1, 6 bases. The CDR3 totals 16 residues. With 1 base removed from V and 2 bases from J, the gap between germline ends came to 13 bases. The germline gives CDR1 SGHDT, CDR2 YYEEEE. The CDR3 region has the DNA TGTGCCAGCAGCTTGCAGGGGTCCGGGGGCAATCAGCCCCAGCATTTT. Its translation: CASSLQGSGGNQPQHF.

This clonotype came up a few times. The chain couples TRBV7-2 to TRBJ1-2, with TRBD1 matching over 7 bases. Germline V gene sequence: CDR1 SGHTA, CDR2 FQGNSA. Trimming cost V 5 bases and J 4 bases; bases outside gene matches: 7. The CDR3 has 14 amino acids. Here the CDR3 reads CASSPTGPIYGYTF. The DNA for the CDR3 is TGTGCCAGCAGCCCGACAGGGCCCATCTATGGCTACACCTTC.

The genes are TRBV6-5 and TRBJ2-5; 8 positions agree with TRBD2. The CDR3 contains 16 residues. The ends lost 0 bases at V and 0 bases at J; junction bases unmatched: 3. CDR1 is MNHEY and CDR2 is SVGAGI in the germline V gene. The CDR3 loop reads CASSYSGGGYQETQYF. The CDR3 DNA reads as TGTGCCAGCAGTTACTCGGGCGGGGGGTACCAAGAGACCCAGTACTTC.

This clonotype occurred many times. The chain uses TRBV20-1 and TRBJ2-7; TRBD2 matches at 8 bases. Germline V lookup: CDR1 DFQATT, CDR2 SNEGSKA (reference sequence). The junction had 10 bases not matched to a gene; V was cut back by 3 bases and J by 0 bases. This CDR3 is built from 16 residues. Written as DNA, the CDR3 is TGCAGTGCTAGTCTGGGGTTGGCGGGGGGCTCCTACGAGCAGTACTTC. Translating it yields CSASLGLAGGSYEQYF.

The chain recombines TRBV2 with TRBJ1-1; D not resolved. Germline CDR1 SNHLY, CDR2 FYNNEI. Trimming removed 2 bases from V and 7 bases from J, with 5 bases in between. The CDR3 spans 11 residues. For the CDR3, the DNA is TGTGCCAGCAGTGAACGGGGTGAAGCTTTCTTT. Translating gives CASSERGEAFF. Full variable domain (rest looked up from reference TRBV2 and TRBJ1-1): EPEVTQTPSHQVTQMGQEVILRCVPISNHLYFYWYRQILGQKVEFLVSFYNNEISEKSEIFDDQFSVERPDGSNFTLKIRSTKLEDSAMYFCASSERGEAFFGQGTRLTVV.

The chain uses TRBV29-1 and TRBJ2-1; either TRBD1 or TRBD2 may supply D (6 bases each). Germline loops: CDR1 SQVTM, CDR2 ANQGSEA. Between the trimmed V and J ends, which lost 5 bases and 1 base, there was a span of 9 bases. The CDR3 is 13 residues long. CDR3 DNA: TGCAGCGTTCCGGGGGCGTCCTACAATGAGCAGTTCTTC. Amino acid sequence: CSVPGASYNEQFF.